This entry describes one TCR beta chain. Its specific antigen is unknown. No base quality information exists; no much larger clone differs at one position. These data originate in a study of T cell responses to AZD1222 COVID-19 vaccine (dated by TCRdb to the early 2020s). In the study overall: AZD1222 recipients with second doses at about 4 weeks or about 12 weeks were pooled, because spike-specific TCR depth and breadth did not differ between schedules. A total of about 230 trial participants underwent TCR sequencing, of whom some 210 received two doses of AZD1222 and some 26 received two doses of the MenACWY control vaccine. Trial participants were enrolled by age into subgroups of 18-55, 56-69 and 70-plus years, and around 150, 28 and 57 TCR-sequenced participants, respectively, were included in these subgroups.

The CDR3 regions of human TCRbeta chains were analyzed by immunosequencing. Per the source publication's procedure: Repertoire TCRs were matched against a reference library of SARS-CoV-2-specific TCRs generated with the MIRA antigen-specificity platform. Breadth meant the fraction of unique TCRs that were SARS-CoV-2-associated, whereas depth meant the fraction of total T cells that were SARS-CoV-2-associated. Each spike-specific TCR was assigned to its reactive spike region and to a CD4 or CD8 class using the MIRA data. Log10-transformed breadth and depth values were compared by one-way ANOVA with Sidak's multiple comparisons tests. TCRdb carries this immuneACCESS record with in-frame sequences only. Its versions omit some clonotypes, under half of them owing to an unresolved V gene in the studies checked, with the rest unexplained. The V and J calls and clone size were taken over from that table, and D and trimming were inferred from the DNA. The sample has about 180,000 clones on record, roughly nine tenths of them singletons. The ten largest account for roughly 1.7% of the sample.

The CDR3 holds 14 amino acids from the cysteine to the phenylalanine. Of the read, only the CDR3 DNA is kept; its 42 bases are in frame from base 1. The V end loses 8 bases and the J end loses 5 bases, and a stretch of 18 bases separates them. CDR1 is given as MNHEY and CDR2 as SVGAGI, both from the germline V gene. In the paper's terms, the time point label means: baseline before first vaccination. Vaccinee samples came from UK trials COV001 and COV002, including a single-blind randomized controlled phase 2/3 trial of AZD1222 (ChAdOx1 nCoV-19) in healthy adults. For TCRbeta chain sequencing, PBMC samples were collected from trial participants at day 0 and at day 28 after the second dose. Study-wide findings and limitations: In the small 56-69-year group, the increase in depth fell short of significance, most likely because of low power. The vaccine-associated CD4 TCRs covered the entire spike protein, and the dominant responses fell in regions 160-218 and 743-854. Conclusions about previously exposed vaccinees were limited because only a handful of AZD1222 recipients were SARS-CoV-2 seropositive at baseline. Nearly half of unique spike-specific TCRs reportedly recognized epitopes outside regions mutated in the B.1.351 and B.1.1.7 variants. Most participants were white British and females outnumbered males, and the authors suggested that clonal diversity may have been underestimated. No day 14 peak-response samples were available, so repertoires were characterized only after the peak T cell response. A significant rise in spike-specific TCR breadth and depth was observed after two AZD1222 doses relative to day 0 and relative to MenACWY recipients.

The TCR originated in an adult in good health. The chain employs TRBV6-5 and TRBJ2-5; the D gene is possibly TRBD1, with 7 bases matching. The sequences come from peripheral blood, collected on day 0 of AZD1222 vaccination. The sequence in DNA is TGTGCCAGCCGCCTTGGAGGGGGCGCGGAGACCCAGTACTTC. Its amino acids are CASRLGGGAETQYF.